The present T cell receptor (beta chain) was sequenced within a study of blood T cell repertoires in COVID-19. Study in general: There were acute and convalescent COVID-19 samples, and they came from the United States, Italy and Spain.

TCRdb's copy holds only in-frame clones and misses some; the assay was immunoSEQ multiplex PCR. The sample lists hundreds of thousands of clones; just over 85% were seen once. Germline V gene data show CDR1 as SNHLY and CDR2 as FYNNEI. The CDR3 consists of 15 residues. V dropped 5 bases and J dropped 7; count of bases not matched to a gene: 6. This TCR derives from a man aged 45 to 65 with COVID-19, enrolled during active disease. J is TRBJ2-1 and V is TRBV2; TRBD2 agrees at 12 bases. The sample consisted of peripheral blood. As DNA, the CDR3 is TGTGCCAGCAGTCACCCGACTAGCGGGGGTAATGAGCAGTTCTTC. This encodes CASSHPTSGGNEQFF.